This TCR beta chain was sequenced for a study of blood T cell repertoires in COVID-19. The V gene lost 2 bases and the J gene lost 6 bases, with 7 bases spanning the gap. The CDR3 sequence is 12 residues long. Germline CDR1 SGHAT, CDR2 FQNNGV. Authors' analysis steps: Nucleated cell number was recorded as an estimate derived from reference gene primer amplification. Sequencing used immunoSEQ multiplex PCR; TCRdb keeps in-frame clones, though not all of them. The V and J calls and clone size come from that table; D and trimming were worked out from the DNA. The sample lists around 20,000 clones, 89% occurring once.

This chain joins TRBV11-2 and TRBJ1-2; a weak D match, TRBD1 (6 bases). The source is a human donor with active COVID-19. The donor label of this sample is uncertain. The sample was peripheral blood. The DNA of the CDR3 is TGTGCCAGCAGCTTAAACAGGGATGGCTACACCTTC. This translates into CASSLNRDGYTF.